These 3 T cell receptor beta chains originate from one sample sequenced in a study of blood T cell repertoires in COVID-19. TCRdb keeps only in-frame clones here, not all; method: immunoSEQ multiplex PCR. In the table there are about 430,000 clones, roughly 90% of which are singletons. The sequencing sample was made of peripheral blood. These receptors were collected from a man aged 18 to 30 with COVID-19, enrolled during active disease.

V gene TRBV2 combines with J gene TRBJ1-5; perhaps TRBD1 as D (6 bases). The V and J ends lost 0 bases and 7 bases respectively, with 16 bases between them. This CDR3 has 16 residues. Germline V CDR1 and CDR2: SNHLY, FYNNEI. This CDR3 is CASSEAGRGAEQPQHF. The CDR3 DNA is TGTGCCAGCAGTGAAGCAGGGCGGGGGGCTGAGCAGCCCCAGCATTTT.

The chain combines TRBV5-1 with TRBJ2-1, with 10 bases matching TRBD2. Germline V gene lookup returns CDR1 SGHRS and CDR2 YFSETQ. This CDR3 contains 14 residues. V lost 4 bases and J lost 10; bases outside the gene matches: 8. The DNA of the CDR3 is TGCGCCAGCAGCATAACTAGCGGGACTCACGAGCAGTTCTTC. It yields the protein CASSITSGTHEQFF.

The chain links TRBV6-2 or TRBV6-3 to TRBJ2-7; D might be TRBD2 (5 bases). Trimming took off 0 bases at V and 3 bases at J, with 9 bases between the two ends. The germline CDR1 and CDR2 sequences are MNHEY and SVGEGT. The CDR3 has 14 residues. The chain's CDR3 is CASSYSRENYEQYF. Here the CDR3 DNA reads TGTGCCAGCAGTTACTCGAGGGAAAACTACGAGCAGTACTTC.